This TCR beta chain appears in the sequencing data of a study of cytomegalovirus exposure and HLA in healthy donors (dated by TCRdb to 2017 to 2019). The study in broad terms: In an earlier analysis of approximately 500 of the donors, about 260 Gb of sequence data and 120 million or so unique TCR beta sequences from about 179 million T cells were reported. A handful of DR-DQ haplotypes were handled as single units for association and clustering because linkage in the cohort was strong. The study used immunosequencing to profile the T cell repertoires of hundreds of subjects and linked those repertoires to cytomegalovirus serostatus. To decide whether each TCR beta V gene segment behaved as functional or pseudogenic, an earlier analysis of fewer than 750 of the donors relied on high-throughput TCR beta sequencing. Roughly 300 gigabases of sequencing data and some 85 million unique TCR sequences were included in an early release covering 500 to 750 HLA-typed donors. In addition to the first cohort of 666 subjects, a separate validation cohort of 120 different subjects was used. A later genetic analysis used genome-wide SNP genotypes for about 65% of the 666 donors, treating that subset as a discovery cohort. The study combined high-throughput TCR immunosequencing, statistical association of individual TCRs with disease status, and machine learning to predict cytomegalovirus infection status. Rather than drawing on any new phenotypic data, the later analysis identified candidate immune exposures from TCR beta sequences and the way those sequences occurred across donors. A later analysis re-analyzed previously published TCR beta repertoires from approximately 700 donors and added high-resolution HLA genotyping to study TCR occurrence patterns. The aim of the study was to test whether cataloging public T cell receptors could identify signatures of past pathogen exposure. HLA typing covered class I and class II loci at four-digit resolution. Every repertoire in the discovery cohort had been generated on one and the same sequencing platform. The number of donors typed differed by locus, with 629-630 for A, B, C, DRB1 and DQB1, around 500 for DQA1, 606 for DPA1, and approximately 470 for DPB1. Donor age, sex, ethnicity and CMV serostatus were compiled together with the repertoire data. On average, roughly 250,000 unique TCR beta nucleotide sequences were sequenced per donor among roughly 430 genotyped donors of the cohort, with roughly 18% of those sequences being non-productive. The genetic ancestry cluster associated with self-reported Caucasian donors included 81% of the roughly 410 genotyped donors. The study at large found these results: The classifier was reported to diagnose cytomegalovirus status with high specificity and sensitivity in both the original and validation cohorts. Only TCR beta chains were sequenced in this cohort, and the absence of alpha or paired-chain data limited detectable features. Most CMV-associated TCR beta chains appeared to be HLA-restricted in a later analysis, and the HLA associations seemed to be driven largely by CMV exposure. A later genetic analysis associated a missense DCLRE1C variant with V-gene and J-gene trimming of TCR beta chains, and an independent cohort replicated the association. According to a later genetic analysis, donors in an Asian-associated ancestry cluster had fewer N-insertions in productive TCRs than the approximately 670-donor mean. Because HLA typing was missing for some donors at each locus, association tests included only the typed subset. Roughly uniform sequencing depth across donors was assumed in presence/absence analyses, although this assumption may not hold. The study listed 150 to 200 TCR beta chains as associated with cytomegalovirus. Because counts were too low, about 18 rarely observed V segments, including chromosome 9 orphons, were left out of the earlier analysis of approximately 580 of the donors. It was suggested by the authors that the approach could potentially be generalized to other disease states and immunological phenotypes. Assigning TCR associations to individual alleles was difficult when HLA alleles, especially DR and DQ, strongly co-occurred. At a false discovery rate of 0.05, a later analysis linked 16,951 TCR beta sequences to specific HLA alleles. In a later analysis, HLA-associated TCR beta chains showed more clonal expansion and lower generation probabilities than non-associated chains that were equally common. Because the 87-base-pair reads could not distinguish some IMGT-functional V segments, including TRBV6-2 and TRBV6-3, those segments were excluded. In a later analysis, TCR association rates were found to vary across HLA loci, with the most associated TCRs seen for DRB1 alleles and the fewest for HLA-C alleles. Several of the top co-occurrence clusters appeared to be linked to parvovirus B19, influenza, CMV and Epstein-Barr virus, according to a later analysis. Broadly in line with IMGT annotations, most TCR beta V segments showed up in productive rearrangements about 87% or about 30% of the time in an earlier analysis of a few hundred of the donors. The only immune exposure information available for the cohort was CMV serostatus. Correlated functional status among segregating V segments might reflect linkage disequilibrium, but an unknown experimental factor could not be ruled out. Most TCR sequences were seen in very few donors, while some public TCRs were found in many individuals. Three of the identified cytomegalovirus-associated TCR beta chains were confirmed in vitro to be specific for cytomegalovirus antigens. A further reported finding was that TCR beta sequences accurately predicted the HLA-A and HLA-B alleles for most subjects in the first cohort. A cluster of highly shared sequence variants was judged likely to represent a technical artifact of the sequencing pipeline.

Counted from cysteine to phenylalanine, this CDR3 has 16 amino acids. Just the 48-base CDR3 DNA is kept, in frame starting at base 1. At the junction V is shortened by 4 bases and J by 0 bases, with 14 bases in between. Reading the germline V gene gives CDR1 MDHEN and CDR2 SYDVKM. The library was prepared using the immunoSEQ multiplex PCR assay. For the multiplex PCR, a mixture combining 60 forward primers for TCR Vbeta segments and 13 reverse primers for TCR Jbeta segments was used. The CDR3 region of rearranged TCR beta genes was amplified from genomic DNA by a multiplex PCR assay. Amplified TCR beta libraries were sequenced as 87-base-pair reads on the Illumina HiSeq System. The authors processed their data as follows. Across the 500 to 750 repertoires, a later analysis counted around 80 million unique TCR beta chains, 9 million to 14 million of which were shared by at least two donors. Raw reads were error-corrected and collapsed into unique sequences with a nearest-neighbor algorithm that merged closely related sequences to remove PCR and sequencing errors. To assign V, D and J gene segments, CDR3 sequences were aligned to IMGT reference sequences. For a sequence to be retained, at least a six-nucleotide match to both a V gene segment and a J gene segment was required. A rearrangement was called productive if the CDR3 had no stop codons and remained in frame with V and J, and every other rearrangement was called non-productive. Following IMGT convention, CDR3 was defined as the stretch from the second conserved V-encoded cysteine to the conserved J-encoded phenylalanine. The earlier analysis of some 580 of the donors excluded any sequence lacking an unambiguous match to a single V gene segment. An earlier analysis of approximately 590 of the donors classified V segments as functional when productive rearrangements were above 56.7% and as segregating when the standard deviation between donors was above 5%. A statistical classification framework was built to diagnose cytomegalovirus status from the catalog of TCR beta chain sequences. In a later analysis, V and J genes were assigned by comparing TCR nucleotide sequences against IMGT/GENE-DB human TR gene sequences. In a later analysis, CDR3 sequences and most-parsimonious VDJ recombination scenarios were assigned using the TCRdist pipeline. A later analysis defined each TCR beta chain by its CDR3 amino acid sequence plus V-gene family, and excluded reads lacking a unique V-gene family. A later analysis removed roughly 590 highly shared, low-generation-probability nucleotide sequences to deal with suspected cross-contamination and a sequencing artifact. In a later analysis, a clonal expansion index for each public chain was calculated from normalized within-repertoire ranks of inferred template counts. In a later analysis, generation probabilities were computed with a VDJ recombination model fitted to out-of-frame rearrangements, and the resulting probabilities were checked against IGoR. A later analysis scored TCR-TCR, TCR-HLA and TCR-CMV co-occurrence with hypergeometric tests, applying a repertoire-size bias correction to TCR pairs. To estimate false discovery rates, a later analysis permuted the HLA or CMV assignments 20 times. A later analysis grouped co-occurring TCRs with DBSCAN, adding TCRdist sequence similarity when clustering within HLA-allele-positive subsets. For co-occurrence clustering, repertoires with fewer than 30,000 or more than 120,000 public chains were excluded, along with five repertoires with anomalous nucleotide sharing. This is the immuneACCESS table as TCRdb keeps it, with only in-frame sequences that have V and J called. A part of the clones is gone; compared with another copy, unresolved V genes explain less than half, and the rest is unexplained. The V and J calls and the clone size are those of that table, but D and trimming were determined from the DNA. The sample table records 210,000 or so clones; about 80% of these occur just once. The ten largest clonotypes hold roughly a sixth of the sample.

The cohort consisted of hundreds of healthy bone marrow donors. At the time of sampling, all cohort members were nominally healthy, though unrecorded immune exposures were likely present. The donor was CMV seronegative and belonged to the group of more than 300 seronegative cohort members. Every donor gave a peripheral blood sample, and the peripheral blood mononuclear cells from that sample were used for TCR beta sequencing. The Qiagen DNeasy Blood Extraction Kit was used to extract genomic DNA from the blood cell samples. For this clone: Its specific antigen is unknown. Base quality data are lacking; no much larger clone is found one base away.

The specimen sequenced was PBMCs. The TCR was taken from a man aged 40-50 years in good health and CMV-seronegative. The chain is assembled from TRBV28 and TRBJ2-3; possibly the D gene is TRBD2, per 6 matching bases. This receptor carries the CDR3 CASSSYSSGSTDTQYF. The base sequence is TGTGCCAGCAGTTCCTACTCGAGCGGGAGCACAGATACGCAGTATTTT.